Below, one T cell receptor (beta chain) is given with its context. Its antigen is still unknown. TCRdb fed the 5' RACE reads into MiXCR, producing one record per CDR3 protein. The top ten hold just over 2.5% of the sample, which has 65,000 to 70,000 distinct CDR3 sequences, approximately 3.7% seen once. The CDR3 spans 13 residues. V lost 4 bases, J lost 7 bases, and 14 bases lay in between. CDR1 SGHRS and CDR2 YFSETQ come from the germline V gene. This sample is drawn from a study of neurological immune-mediated disorders. The wider study: There were 34 multiple sclerosis patients; some 31 were relapsing-remitting and 3 were secondary progressive. Overall study results and limits: One related-CDR3 cluster, which may be a signature, held the repertoires of 18 of 34 multiple sclerosis patients after phylogenetic grouping. The greatest TCR clonal expansion appeared in HTLV-1-associated myelopathy and the smallest, falling below healthy controls, in multiple sclerosis.

The sample consisted of PBMCs. The clonotype was recovered from a man in his fifties with multiple sclerosis. The genes are TRBV5-1 and TRBJ1-1; possible D gene TRBD1, 6 bases. The CDR3 sequence: CASSLADSGEAFF. The CDR3 region has the DNA TGCGCCAGCAGCCTAGCGGACAGCGGTGAAGCTTTCTTT. Full variable domain (missing parts from reference TRBV5-1 and TRBJ1-1): KAGVTQTPRYLIKTRGQQVTLSCSPISGHRSVSWYQQTPGQGLQFLFEYFSETQRNKGNFPGRFSGRQFSNSRSEMNVSTLELGDSALYLCASSLADSGEAFFGQGTRLTVV.